A single sample is the source of the 23 T cell receptor beta chains below, sequenced in a study of Graves' ophthalmopathy and Graves' hyperthyroidism. Amplified TCR beta CDR3 regions were obtained using RNA transcripts as template. In the first round, RT-PCR was carried out with HTBI primers, and a multiplex PCR formed the second round. One entry per CDR3 protein, called by TCRdb with MiXCR from the multiplex PCR reads. The profile shows approximately 45,000 distinct CDR3 sequences, around 45% of them singletons. The sequenced material came from peripheral blood. These receptors all come from an adult man with Graves' ophthalmopathy.

To note about this clonotype: This is likely a read error, given that the CDR3 carries no conserved phenylalanine or tryptophan at its end. The chain combines TRBV7-2 with TRBJ2-7, with 8 nucleotides matching TRBD1. The CDR3 consists of 14 residues. The junction had 5 bases not matched to a gene; V was cut back by 1 base and J by 6 bases. Per germline, CDR1 SGHTA and CDR2 FQGNSA. This chain's CDR3 is CASSLGQGKGEQYL. DNA of the CDR3: TGTGCCAGCAGCTTAGGACAGGGGAAGGGCGAGCAGTACCTC.

As for this clonotype: Lacking the conserved final phenylalanine or tryptophan, this CDR3 likely reflects a read error. V is TRBV19 and J is TRBJ1-4; D is possibly TRBD1 (5 bases). V shed 8 bases and J shed 3 bases, with 13 bases lying between them. The germline gives CDR1 LNHDA, CDR2 SQIVND (reference sequence). This CDR3 spans 14 amino acids. For the CDR3, the DNA is TGTGCCAGTTTCGTCGGGGGTGCTAATGAAAAACTGTTTTTA. It codes for CASFVGGANEKLFL.

As concerns this clonotype: No conserved phenylalanine or tryptophan is present at the end of the CDR3, so a read error is the likely explanation. The DNA is left out, because the CDR3 cannot be placed on it with certainty; the CDR3 is given as TCRdb lists it. The chain is built from TRBV2 and TRBJ2-5; no DNA check was done on the table's D call, TRBD2. Counting both end residues, the CDR3 totals 8 amino acids. Germline CDR1 and CDR2: SNHLY and FYNNEI. The CDR3 here is CASRDLAG.

This clonotype turned up a few times. This chain joins TRBV20-1 and TRBJ2-6; no reliable D call. The V end was cut by 6 bases, the J end by 1 base, with 10 bases between. Germline V gene sequence: CDR1 DFQATT, CDR2 SNEGSKA (reference sequence). The CDR3 has 14 residues. The chain's CDR3 is CSARDASGANVLTF. In nucleotides, the CDR3 is TGCAGTGCCCGTGACGCATCTGGGGCCAACGTCCTGACTTTC.

As for this clonotype: A junction boundary mismatches the germline segment, possibly from a read error. The rearrangement uses TRBV5-1 and TRBJ2-7; 8 bases are a match to TRBD1. From germline, CDR1 is SGHRS and CDR2 YFSETQ. This CDR3 is 13 amino acids long. CDR3 sequence: CASSGQGAYEQYF. CDR3 nucleotides: TGTGCCAGCAGCGGCCAGGGGGCGTACGAGCAGTACTTC.

Within the sample, this clonotype is medium-sized. The CDR3 spells CSARGRDYQPQHF. DNA for the CDR3: TGCAGTGCTAGAGGTAGGGACTATCAGCCCCAGCATTTT. The chain is built from TRBV20-1 and TRBJ1-5, with D perhaps matching TRBD1 (5 bases). Trimming pared 1 base from V and 5 bases from J, leaving 9 bases between. The germline V gene encodes CDR1 DFQATT and CDR2 SNEGSKA (reference sequence). The CDR3 extends over 13 amino acids.

As for this clonotype: Given a much more abundant clone one base away, this may be a read error. The CDR3 does not close with the conserved phenylalanine or tryptophan, likely indicating a read error. The CDR3 nucleotides are TGTGCCAGCTCTCCTTCGGGAAGTGGGGAGACCCAGTACGTC. This sequence encodes CASSPSGSGETQYV. The chain uses TRBV18 and TRBJ2-5; tentatively, D is TRBD2 (5 bases). Germline V gene lookup returns CDR1 KGHSH and CDR2 LQKENI. V dropped 6 bases and J dropped 5 bases, with 16 bases sitting between them. The CDR3 spans 14 residues.

The V gene is TRBV5-1, the J gene TRBJ2-3; 7 bases match TRBD2. The trim removed 0 bases at V and 2 bases at J, leaving 0 bases unmatched. The CDR3 contains 14 residues. Germline CDR1 is SGHRS and CDR2 is YFSETQ. CDR3 in DNA: TGCGCCAGCAGCTTGGGACTAGCCACAGATACGCAGTATTTT. Translating gives CASSLGLATDTQYF.

This clonotype was picked up many times. The chain recombines TRBV19 with TRBJ2-3; D is perhaps TRBD2 (6 bases). Germline V gene lookup returns CDR1 LNHDA and CDR2 SQIVND (reference sequence). The CDR3 runs to 15 residues. Trimming took 4 bases from V and 6 from J, leaving 17 bases between them. CDR3 in amino acids: CASSRGDRRFDTQYF. The CDR3 DNA sequence: TGTGCCAGTAGTAGGGGGGACCGTCGGTTTGATACGCAGTATTTT.

In this sample, this clonotype turned up a few times. The rearrangement links TRBV6-2 or TRBV6-3 to TRBJ2-7; D call uncertain. The CDR3 extends over 14 amino acids. CDR1 is MNHEY and CDR2 is SVGEGT in the germline V gene. Between the trimmed V and J ends, which lost 0 bases and 2 bases, there was a span of 8 bases. In DNA form, the CDR3 reads TGTGCCAGCAGTTACTCAGACAATACCTACGAGCAGTACTTC. Translating gives CASSYSDNTYEQYF.

Only a few counts were recorded for this clonotype. CDR3 amino acids: CASSGGTIFVYEQYF. The CDR3 DNA is TGTGCCAGCAGTGGGGGGACTATATTTGTCTACGAGCAGTACTTC. The rearrangement links TRBV5-6 to TRBJ2-7, with TRBD2 identical over 7 bases. This CDR3 contains 15 residues. From germline, CDR1 is SGHDT and CDR2 YYEEEE. Trimming cost V 5 bases and J 3 bases; bases outside gene matches: 11.

Comments on this clonotype: An end of the junction does not agree with germline; a read error may underlie this. The CDR3 coding sequence is TGTACCAGCAGTTACTCGCAGGGAGAGGACGAAGCTTTCTTT. It yields the protein CTSSYSQGEDEAFF. The genes are TRBV6-5 and TRBJ1-1, with a weak D call TRBD1 (5 bases). This CDR3 has 14 residues. Germline CDR1 MNHEY, CDR2 SVGAGI.

This clonotype is termed medium-sized. The chain couples TRBV10-3 to TRBJ2-2; D gene ambiguous. CDR1 ENHRY and CDR2 SYGVKD come from the germline V gene. Trimming stripped 2 bases from V and 0 bases from J, with 7 bases between. The CDR3 covers 15 residues. The CDR3 protein is CAISERGTNTGELFF. The CDR3, as DNA: TGTGCCATCAGTGAGCGCGGCACGAACACCGGGGAGCTGTTTTTT.

This rearrangement joins TRBV10-1 to TRBJ1-3, with D possibly matching TRBD1 (5 bases). V was cut by 5 bases and J by 0 bases, with 11 bases left in between. Germline V lookup: CDR1 WNHNN, CDR2 SYGVQD (reference sequence). The CDR3 has 15 residues. CDR3 DNA: TGCGCCAGCAGTTTGCGGAGGGGCTCTGGAAACACCATATATTTT. Protein sequence: CASSLRRGSGNTIYF.

Details on this clonotype: The junction departs from germline at one end; a sequencing error may be responsible. The V gene is TRBV7-2, the J gene TRBJ2-2; 8 bases agree with TRBD1. This CDR3 is 15 amino acids long. The germline gives CDR1 SGHTA, CDR2 FQGNSA. As DNA, the CDR3 is TGTGCCAGCAGCCTACAGACAGGGGTCACCGGGGAGCTGCTTTTT. It yields the protein CASSLQTGVTGELLF.

This clonotype was detected once. The missing conserved phenylalanine or tryptophan at the end of this CDR3 makes a read error likely. The rearrangement links TRBV19 to TRBJ1-3, with TRBD1 matching over 7 bases. This CDR3 spans 14 amino acids. Germline V CDR1 and CDR2: LNHDA, SQIVND (reference sequence). The CDR3 loop reads CASSRGQPGDTIYL. DNA for the CDR3: TGTGCCAGTAGTAGGGGACAGCCTGGAGACACCATATATCTT.

This clonotype was recorded at least ten times. The chain carries TRBV12-3 or TRBV12-4 and TRBJ1-2; no clear D. The length of the CDR3 is 13 residues. The germline V and J ends were trimmed by 2 bases and 8 bases, with 12 bases remaining between them. CDR3 sequence (DNA): TGTGCCAGCAGTTTATCGTACCCAAGGGGCTACACCTTC. Translated: CASSLSYPRGYTF.

There are many counts of this clonotype. The V gene is TRBV11-2, the J gene TRBJ2-3; the D gene is possibly TRBD1 (5 bases). Germline-derived CDR1 and CDR2 are SGHAT and FQNNGV. This CDR3 is built from 19 residues. Trimming left V 2 bases short and J 0 bases short, with 21 bases between. The CDR3: CASSLTASAGWVSTDTQYF. CDR3 coding DNA: TGTGCCAGCAGCTTAACCGCCAGTGCAGGGTGGGTGAGCACAGATACGCAGTATTTT.

The CDR3 sequence: CSARTSGGAYEQYF. Written as DNA, the CDR3 is TGCAGTGCGCGGACTAGCGGGGGTGCCTACGAGCAGTACTTC. This chain connects TRBV20-1 to TRBJ2-7, with 13 nucleotides matching TRBD2. Germline V lookup: CDR1 DFQATT, CDR2 SNEGSKA (reference sequence). J lost 2 bases, V lost 6 bases, and 4 bases had no gene match. This CDR3 comprises 14 residues.

The J gene is TRBJ1-1, the V gene TRBV20-1, with 7 bases matching TRBD1. Unmatched junction bases numbered 7, after V lost 2 bases and J lost 7 bases. CDR1 and CDR2 (germline): DFQATT, SNEGSKA (reference sequence). The CDR3 runs 13 residues. CDR3 in amino acids: CSARLQGTNEAFF. CDR3 DNA sequence: TGCAGTGCTAGACTACAGGGGACTAATGAAGCTTTCTTT.

This clonotype was seen repeatedly, ten times or more. The chain links TRBV6-5 to TRBJ2-5; maybe TRBD1 (6 bases). Trimming pared 2 bases from V and 3 bases from J, leaving 7 bases between. Germline V gives CDR1 MNHEY, CDR2 SVGAGI. The CDR3 has 13 amino acids. CDR3 DNA sequence: TGTGCCAGCAGTTACGGGGACAAAGAGACCCAGTACTTC. Amino acid sequence: CASSYGDKETQYF.

The sample holds many counts of this clonotype. This sequence joins TRBV5-5 and TRBJ2-3, with D perhaps matching TRBD1 or TRBD2 (5 bases each). CDR3 length: 15 residues. Germline V gene data show CDR1 as SGHKS and CDR2 as YYEKEE (reference sequence). V was cut by 4 bases and J by 0 bases, with 12 bases left in between. DNA of the CDR3: TGTGCCAGCAGCCGGGACGGAGTAAGCACAGATACGCAGTATTTT. Encoded protein: CASSRDGVSTDTQYF.

This clonotype appeared once. The CDR3 spells CAISDEDRASYEQYF. The CDR3 DNA reads TGTGCCATCAGTGACGAGGACAGAGCCTCCTACGAGCAGTACTTC. V gene TRBV10-3 combines with J gene TRBJ2-7, with D tentatively TRBD1 (6 bases). This CDR3 has 15 amino acids. Germline-derived CDR1 and CDR2 are ENHRY and SYGVKD. Trimming shortened V by 3 bases and J by 0 bases, and 12 bases separated the two germline ends.